A selection of T cell receptor beta chains follows, all from one sample in a study of T cell repertoires in cytomegalovirus infection. The antigens these receptors bind are not known. In TCRdb, the reads were re-called with MiXCR into one record per CDR3 protein. The sample consists of 550,000 to 850,000 distinct CDR3 sequences, roughly 33% of them appearing once. This specimen was cultured PBMCs, taken from culture after CMV antigen stimulation. These receptors all stem from a human donor in good health (CMV status not recorded). Some clones in this sample may be carry-over from other donors' samples. The CDR3 runs from the conserved cysteine through the conserved F or W. D genes are given only for firm matches. Some rows mark clone size as missing; the rest say once, few, many or name a class of expanded clone.

V gene: TRBV7-6
D gene: .
clone size: .
J gene: TRBJ1-1
CDR3 protein: CASTHLRTEAFF
CDR3 DNA: TGTGCCAGCACTCATTTAAGGACTGAAGCTTTCTTT

V gene: TRBV6-2/TRBV6-3
D gene: TRBD2
clone size: .
J gene: TRBJ2-5
CDR3 protein: CASSYLPWTSGRRPQETQYF
CDR3 DNA: TGTGCCAGCAGTTACCTTCCCTGGACTAGCGGGAGACGGCCCCAAGAGACCCAGTACTTC

V gene: TRBV11-2
D gene: .
clone size: few
J gene: TRBJ2-5
CDR3 protein: CASSLVPGPGETQYF
CDR3 DNA: TGTGCCAGCAGCTTAGTGCCAGGGCCGGGTGAGACCCAGTACTTC

V gene: TRBV5-4
D gene: TRBD1
clone size: .
J gene: TRBJ2-7
CDR3 protein: CASKDRGAAYEQYF
CDR3 DNA: TGTGCCAGCAAAGACAGGGGGGCCGCCTACGAGCAGTACTTC

V gene: TRBV12-3/TRBV12-4
D gene: .
clone size: many
J gene: TRBJ1-1
CDR3 protein: CASSAAGYRSNTEAFF
CDR3 DNA: TGTGCCAGCAGTGCCGCGGGTTATCGGTCGAACACTGAAGCTTTCTTT

V gene: TRBV7-8
D gene: .
clone size: many
J gene: TRBJ1-3
CDR3 protein: CASSSADSPYSSGNTIYF
CDR3 DNA: TGTGCCAGCAGCTCGGCAGACAGCCCTTATAGCTCTGGAAACACCATATATTTT

V gene: TRBV4-1
D gene: .
clone size: once
J gene: TRBJ1-5
CDR3 protein: CASSQVEGSQPQHF
CDR3 DNA: TGCGCCAGCAGCCAAGTGGAGGGAAGTCAGCCCCAGCATTTT

V gene: TRBV4-3
D gene: TRBD1
clone size: .
J gene: TRBJ1-2
CDR3 protein: CASSLLDREHGYTF
CDR3 DNA: TGCGCCAGCAGCCTGCTGGACAGGGAACATGGCTACACCTTC

V gene: TRBV20-1
D gene: TRBD2
clone size: .
J gene: TRBJ2-1
CDR3 protein: CSARGLAGVGEQFF
CDR3 DNA: TGCAGTGCTAGAGGACTAGCGGGAGTGGGTGAGCAGTTCTTC

V gene: TRBV7-2
D gene: .
clone size: few
J gene: TRBJ2-7
CDR3 protein: CASSFSGVNEQYF
CDR3 DNA: TGTGCCAGCAGCTTCTCGGGCGTGAACGAGCAGTACTTC

V gene: TRBV28
D gene: TRBD1
clone size: few
J gene: TRBJ2-7
CDR3 protein: CASSSILFRDRALYEQYF
CDR3 DNA: TGTGCCAGCAGTTCGATCCTGTTCCGGGACAGGGCTCTCTACGAGCAGTACTTC

V gene: TRBV20-1
D gene: .
clone size: few
J gene: TRBJ2-2
CDR3 protein: CSAEKRRNTGELFF
CDR3 DNA: TGCAGTGCCGAGAAGCGACGGAACACCGGGGAGCTGTTTTTT

V gene: TRBV12-5
D gene: TRBD2
clone size: .
J gene: TRBJ2-1
CDR3 protein: CASGNLAEAAQFF
CDR3 DNA: TGTGCTAGTGGCAATCTAGCGGAGGCCGCGCAGTTCTTC

V gene: TRBV7-8
D gene: TRBD1
clone size: few
J gene: TRBJ1-2
CDR3 protein: CASSPGTGPLIYGYTF
CDR3 DNA: TGTGCCAGCAGCCCAGGGACAGGACCCCTTATCTATGGCTACACCTTC

V gene: TRBV7-2
D gene: .
clone size: .
J gene: TRBJ2-5
CDR3 protein: CASSFPGGLKTQYF
CDR3 DNA: TGTGCCAGCAGCTTCCCCGGGGGGCTCAAGACCCAGTACTTC

V gene: TRBV28
D gene: .
clone size: .
J gene: TRBJ1-4
CDR3 protein: CASSFSGADEKLFF
CDR3 DNA: TGTGCCAGCAGTTTTTCGGGGGCTGATGAAAAACTGTTTTTT